This passage covers 24 T cell receptor beta chains from one sample sequenced in a study of CD8 T cells in Susac syndrome. After extraction with the RNeasy kit, about 0.45 to 1 ug of the RNA was reverse transcribed using random hexamers. MiXCR, applied by TCRdb to the immunoSEQ multiplex PCR reads, yields one record per CDR3 protein. The sample lists about 180,000 distinct CDR3 sequences, 90% to 95% seen once, with approximately 0.099% in the top ten. The sample consisted of CD4+ T cells from PBMCs. The receptors derive from a human donor with Susac syndrome.

The chain joins TRBV5-1 to TRBJ2-3; D is uncertain. V shed 0 bases and J shed 5 bases, with 16 bases lying between them. Germline V lookup: CDR1 SGHRS, CDR2 YFSETQ. The CDR3 is made up of 16 amino acids. The CDR3 DNA reads TGCGCCAGCAGCTTGGTGACGAGTCATTCAGTAGATACGCAGTATTTT. Its translation: CASSLVTSHSVDTQYF.

This rearrangement joins TRBV20-1 to TRBJ2-3, with D possibly being TRBD1 (6 bases). Per the germline V gene, CDR1 is DFQATT and CDR2 is SNEGSKA (reference sequence). V lost 4 bases to trimming and J lost 0 bases, with 8 bases between them. The CDR3 runs 13 residues. The CDR3 loop is CSATDRSTDTQYF. The CDR3, as DNA: TGCAGTGCTACGGACAGAAGCACAGATACGCAGTATTTT.

V gene TRBV7-8 combines with J gene TRBJ1-1; 8 positions agree with TRBD1. The CDR3 consists of 15 residues. Germline loops: CDR1 SGHVS, CDR2 FQNEAQ. The V gene end was trimmed by 2 bases and the J gene end by 4 bases; junction bases not matched to a gene: 6. The CDR3, as DNA: TGTGCCAGCAGCTTACGACAGGGGTGGGGCACTGAAGCTTTCTTT. Its protein is CASSLRQGWGTEAFF.

The rearrangement uses TRBV5-1 and TRBJ1-1; maybe TRBD1 (5 bases). V was clipped by 3 bases and J by 7 bases, with 16 bases between them. Germline assignment: CDR1 SGHRS and CDR2 YFSETQ. This CDR3 is 14 amino acids long. CDR3 DNA sequence: TGCGCCAGCAGCTGGACAACCCCGAACTTTGAAGCTTTCTTT. It codes for CASSWTTPNFEAFF.

V gene TRBV28 combines with J gene TRBJ1-2; TRBD1 aligns across 9 bases. Germline CDR1 reads MDHEN; CDR2 reads SYDVKM. CDR3 length equals 13 residues. The J segment lost 9 bases and the V segment lost 2 bases, leaving 4 bases of the junction unmatched. In nucleotides, the CDR3 is TGTGCCAGCAGTTTAGAGGACAGGGGTCGCTACACCTTC. It yields the protein CASSLEDRGRYTF.

The chain couples TRBV28 to TRBJ2-2; D gene unclear. V shed 3 bases and J shed 2 bases, with 7 bases lying between them. The CDR3 sequence is 14 residues long. Germline V gene sequence: CDR1 MDHEN, CDR2 SYDVKM. CDR3: CASSLGLNTGELFF. CDR3 DNA sequence: TGTGCCAGCAGTTTGGGCCTTAACACCGGGGAGCTGTTTTTT.

The rearrangement uses TRBV6-2 or TRBV6-3 and TRBJ2-5; D is unresolved. Looked up from germline, CDR1 is MNHEY and CDR2 is SVGEGT. The CDR3 has 14 amino acids. Trimming removed 6 bases at V and 5 bases at J, with 16 bases between. As DNA, the CDR3 is TGTGCCAGCAGCAATCCCCAGAGAAAGGAGACCCAGTACTTC. Protein product: CASSNPQRKETQYF.

The chain combines TRBV4-1 with TRBJ1-4; 9 positions match TRBD1. With 4 bases clipped from V and 7 bases from J, the junction kept 10 bases outside the gene matches. The CDR3 is 16 amino acids. CDR1 is MGHRA, CDR2 YSYEKL, per germline. The CDR3 DNA follows: TGCGCCAGCAGCCTCTCTCCGGGACAGGGACCTGAAAAACTGTTTTTT. Translation: CASSLSPGQGPEKLFF.

The chain combines TRBV20-1 with TRBJ2-7; D unresolved. Trimming left V 3 bases short and J 2 bases short, with 11 bases between. The CDR3 is 13 amino acids. Germline V gene lookup returns CDR1 DFQATT and CDR2 SNEGSKA (reference sequence). Here the CDR3 reads CSARAHAPYEQYF. Written as DNA, the CDR3 is TGCAGTGCTAGGGCCCACGCCCCCTACGAGCAGTACTTC.

This rearrangement joins TRBV24-1 to TRBJ2-1, with 10 bases fitting TRBD2. Losses at the gene ends were 3 bases for V and 10 bases for J; bases not matched to a gene: 8. The CDR3 sequence is 15 residues long. Looked up from germline, CDR1 is KGHDR and CDR2 is SFDVKD. CDR3: CATSDTSGILGEQFF. The CDR3 DNA sequence: TGTGCCACCAGTGATACTAGCGGGATTCTGGGGGAGCAGTTCTTC.

This clonotype was detected only once. The chain is built from TRBV5-1 and TRBJ2-7, with a possible D match to TRBD1 (5 bases). Trimming stripped 4 bases from V and 0 bases from J, with 20 bases between. The CDR3 covers 17 residues. The germline CDR1 and CDR2 sequences are SGHRS and YFSETQ. The CDR3 region is CASSLPPLGASSYEQYF. In DNA form, the CDR3 reads TGCGCCAGCAGCCTCCCCCCCCTTGGGGCCAGCTCCTACGAGCAGTACTTC.

In this sample, this clonotype turned up once. In nucleotides, the CDR3 is TGCAGTGCTCGACTGGGGACGAACACTGAAGCTTTCTTT. It translates to CSARLGTNTEAFF. V is TRBV20-1 and J is TRBJ1-1, with D perhaps matching TRBD1 (5 bases). Per germline, CDR1 DFQATT and CDR2 SNEGSKA (reference sequence). Deletions cut 5 bases from V and 1 base from J, with 11 bases between. CDR3 length: 13 amino acids.

The chain has TRBV27 and TRBJ2-5; 12 nucleotides match TRBD2. Germline V lookup: CDR1 MNHEY, CDR2 SMNVEV (reference sequence). Unmatched junction bases numbered 10, after V lost 6 bases and J lost 5 bases. This CDR3 has 16 residues. CDR3 nucleotides: TGTGCCAGCAGAGCTTCCTGGACTAGCGGGAAGGAGACCCAGTACTTC. Its translation: CASRASWTSGKETQYF.

This clonotype was found once. The chain carries TRBV30 and TRBJ2-1; 8 bases map to TRBD2. The CDR3 runs to 11 residues. From germline, CDR1 is GTSNPN and CDR2 SVGIG (reference sequence). Unmatched junction bases numbered 6, after V lost 2 bases and J lost 15 bases. CDR3 amino acids: CAWSSTSGLFF. CDR3 DNA sequence: TGTGCCTGGAGTTCTACTAGCGGCTTGTTCTTC.

The chain combines TRBV5-1 with TRBJ1-1; D possibly corresponds to TRBD1 (5 bases). The ends were cut back, 3 bases at V and 6 bases at J, with 15 bases in the middle. CDR1 SGHRS and CDR2 YFSETQ come from the germline V gene. The CDR3 contains 14 residues. CDR3 DNA: TGCGCCAGCAGCTCCGGGACGGAGGTGGCTGAAGCTTTCTTT. Its protein product is CASSSGTEVAEAFF.

The rearrangement links TRBV20-1 to TRBJ2-7; D possibly corresponds to TRBD2 (6 bases). CDR1 DFQATT and CDR2 SNEGSKA come from the germline V gene (reference sequence). The CDR3 has 15 amino acids. Trimming removed 7 bases at V and 1 base at J, with 20 bases between. CDR3 coding DNA: TGCAGTGGGGTCGGAGGGAATAGTAGGTCCTACGAGCAGTACTTC. Its translation: CSGVGGNSRSYEQYF.

The J gene is TRBJ1-5, the V gene TRBV20-1; D call uncertain. The V gene lost 1 base and the J gene lost 0 bases, with 10 bases spanning the gap. This CDR3 is 15 amino acids long. CDR1 and CDR2 from the germline V gene are DFQATT and SNEGSKA (reference sequence). As DNA, the CDR3 is TGCAGTGCTAGAGTGCAGACTCATAGCAATCAGCCCCAGCATTTT. Translated: CSARVQTHSNQPQHF.

The chain links TRBV24-1 to TRBJ1-2, with TRBD1 matching over 8 bases. CDR3 length: 14 residues. Germline assignment: CDR1 KGHDR and CDR2 SFDVKD. The trim removed 7 bases at V and 1 base at J, leaving 4 bases unmatched. CDR3 region: CATSSGQGNYGYTF. CDR3 sequence (DNA): TGTGCCACCAGCTCCGGACAGGGTAACTATGGCTACACCTTC.

The genes are TRBV11-2 and TRBJ2-5; TRBD2 might be the D (5 bases). The CDR3 is 15 residues long. Germline assignment: CDR1 SGHAT and CDR2 FQNNGV. V was pared by 5 bases and J by 5 bases, with 18 bases between. CDR3 bases: TGTGCCAGCAGCCCTAGCTCCGACCTGGGGGAGACCCAGTACTTC. Protein: CASSPSSDLGETQYF.

The gene calls are TRBV20-1 and TRBJ1-2, with 11 bases lining up with TRBD1. The junction had 3 bases not matched to a gene; V was cut back by 2 bases and J by 7 bases. CDR3 length: 13 residues. Germline CDR1 is DFQATT and CDR2 is SNEGSKA (reference sequence). The CDR3 DNA follows: TGCAGTGCTAGACCCGGACAGGGGGCTGGCTACACCTTC. It encodes CSARPGQGAGYTF.

The V and J genes are TRBV28 and TRBJ2-7; tentative D call: TRBD2 (6 bases). The V end lost 7 bases, the J end lost 6 bases, and 22 bases lay between the germline ends. In germline, CDR1 is MDHEN, CDR2 SYDVKM. CDR3 length equals 15 residues. The CDR3 loop reads CASTRIGFYGSEQYF. The DNA of the CDR3 is TGTGCCAGCACCCGCATCGGGTTCTACGGGAGCGAGCAGTACTTC.

The chain is built from TRBV20-1 and TRBJ1-2, with D possibly matching TRBD1 (6 bases). The CDR3 is 15 residues long. Germline CDR1 DFQATT, CDR2 SNEGSKA (reference sequence). Trimming took off 4 bases at V and 3 bases at J, with 18 bases between the two ends. In nucleotides, the CDR3 is TGCAGTGCTACTGGGTGGGCAGGGGAGGACTATGGCTACACCTTC. This codes for CSATGWAGEDYGYTF.

The rearrangement uses TRBV29-1 and TRBJ2-7, with 8 bases that match TRBD2. Trimming took 7 bases from V and 5 from J; bases not matched to a gene: 13. CDR3 length: 14 residues. Germline-derived CDR1 and CDR2 are SQVTM and ANQGSEA. CDR3 loop: CSAESGGPPHEQYF. DNA of the CDR3: TGCAGCGCCGAAAGCGGGGGACCCCCCCACGAGCAGTACTTC.

V usage is TRBV5-1 and J usage is TRBJ2-3; unclear D gene. Trimming stripped 0 bases from V and 3 bases from J, with 11 bases between. The V gene's germline CDR1 is SGHRS and CDR2 YFSETQ. The CDR3 has 15 residues. The CDR3 nucleotides read TGCGCCAGCAGCTTGGACGTGTCGGAAACAGATACGCAGTATTTT. It specifies CASSLDVSETDTQYF.